Listed below are T cell receptor beta chains from one sample, sequenced in a study of blood T cell repertoires in COVID-19. Only in-frame clones appear in the TCRdb table, and some are missing; sequencing was by immunoSEQ multiplex PCR. The sample contains 300,000 to 400,000 clones, 87% of which appear only once. Sequenced: peripheral blood. These receptors came from a man younger than 40 with COVID-19, enrolled during active disease. CDR3s include the opening cysteine and the closing phenylalanine or tryptophan. Each record gives: V gene, J gene, clone size, D gene, CDR3 protein, CDR3 DNA. The D gene is left open where the match is weak. Expanded clones are given a class, and other clones once, few, many or no size at all.

TRBV11-3	TRBJ2-2	-	TRBD1	CASSFHGTGYTGELFF	TGTGCCAGCAGCTTCCATGGGACAGGGTACACCGGGGAGCTGTTTTTT
TRBV7-2	TRBJ2-7	-	TRBD2	CASSLVGTSAYEQYF	TGTGCCAGCAGCTTAGTTGGGACTAGCGCCTACGAGCAGTACTTC
TRBV12-3/TRBV12-4	TRBJ1-2	-	-	CASSLLRDGYTF	TGTGCCAGCAGTTTATTGCGGGATGGCTACACCTTC
TRBV3-1/TRBV3-2	TRBJ2-7	few	TRBD1	CASSPGQATYEQYF	TGTGCCAGCAGCCCCGGACAGGCCACCTACGAGCAGTACTTC
TRBV5-6	TRBJ2-3	-	-	CASSTDRRTDTQYF	TGTGCCAGCAGCACGGACAGACGCACAGATACGCAGTATTTT
TRBV6-2/TRBV6-3	TRBJ2-1	-	-	CASSYSWGDNEQFF	TGTGCCAGCAGTTACTCATGGGGGGACAATGAGCAGTTCTTC
TRBV5-4	TRBJ1-2	-	TRBD1	CASSLGQGARYGYTF	TGTGCCAGCAGCTTGGGACAGGGGGCTCGCTATGGCTACACCTTC
TRBV28	TRBJ1-2	-	-	CASLVSLAGVGYTF	TGTGCCAGCCTGGTGAGCCTAGCTGGGGTTGGCTACACCTTC
TRBV5-4	TRBJ2-7	-	-	CASSLDVNEQYF	TGTGCCAGCAGCTTGGATGTCAACGAGCAGTACTTC
TRBV6-5	TRBJ1-6	-	TRBD1	CASRAYGTVNSPLHF	TGTGCCAGCAGGGCCTATGGGACAGTCAATTCACCCCTCCACTTT
TRBV24-1	TRBJ2-1	-	TRBD2	CATSDDSGSTYNEQFF	TGTGCCACCAGTGATGACAGCGGGAGCACCTACAATGAGCAGTTCTTC
TRBV21-1	TRBJ2-3	-	-	CASSAPGDESTDTQYF	TGTGCCAGCAGCGCCCCGGGAGACGAAAGCACAGATACGCAGTATTTT
TRBV9	TRBJ1-2	-	-	CASSVDQGYGGYTF	TGTGCCAGCAGCGTAGATCAGGGGTATGGTGGCTACACCTTC
TRBV24-1	TRBJ2-5	-	-	CATSGGGAGETQYF	TGTGCCACCTCGGGTGGGGGGGCAGGGGAGACCCAGTACTTC
TRBV7-6	TRBJ2-7	-	-	CASSAGRGIYEQYF	TGTGCCAGCAGCGCGGGACGGGGGATCTACGAGCAGTACTTC
TRBV20-1	TRBJ1-5	-	TRBD1	CSASNGQGYQPQHF	TGCAGTGCTAGTAACGGACAGGGGTATCAGCCCCAGCATTTT
TRBV5-1	TRBJ2-3	-	TRBD2	CASSPGTSGSTDTQYF	TGCGCCAGCAGCCCGGGGACTAGCGGAAGCACAGATACGCAGTATTTT
TRBV5-1	TRBJ2-2	few	TRBD1	CASSLGQGYTGELFF	TGCGCCAGCAGCTTGGGACAGGGGTACACCGGGGAGCTGTTTTTT
TRBV28	TRBJ1-2	-	-	CASNGRGWFYGYTF	TGTGCCAGCAACGGTAGGGGGTGGTTCTATGGCTACACCTTC
TRBV5-4	TRBJ1-6	-	-	CASSLGGAGNSPLHF	TGTGCCAGCAGCTTGGGAGGGGCGGGGAATTCACCCCTCCACTTT
TRBV28	TRBJ2-5	-	TRBD2	CASSSPGLQETQYF	TGTGCCAGCAGTTCGCCGGGACTACAAGAGACCCAGTACTTC
TRBV4-3	TRBJ2-5	-	-	CASSQGGRGFGETQYF	TGCGCCAGCAGCCAAGGCGGACGGGGGTTCGGGGAGACCCAGTACTTC
TRBV7-3	TRBJ2-7	-	TRBD1	CASSSSTGGPSYEQYF	TGTGCCAGCAGTTCATCTACAGGGGGCCCCTCCTACGAGCAGTACTTC
TRBV4-1	TRBJ1-2	few	-	CASSQANRVNYGYTF	TGCGCCAGCAGCCAAGCCAACAGGGTGAACTATGGCTACACCTTC
TRBV28	TRBJ2-5	-	-	CASRGAGIQETQYF	TGTGCCAGCAGAGGGGCGGGGATCCAAGAGACCCAGTACTTC
TRBV12-3/TRBV12-4	TRBJ1-2	once	-	CASSLSGPYGYTF	TGTGCCAGCAGTTTATCAGGCCCCTATGGCTACACCTTC
TRBV9	TRBJ2-2	-	TRBD1	CASRPGQGAAGELFF	TGTGCCAGCAGACCAGGACAGGGGGCGGCCGGGGAGCTGTTTTTT
TRBV5-1	TRBJ2-4	-	TRBD1	CASQSGGERNIQYF	TGCGCCAGCCAATCAGGGGGTGAGAGAAACATTCAGTACTTC
TRBV3-1/TRBV3-2	TRBJ2-7	-	-	CASSQVKPTGIYEQYF	TGTGCCAGCAGCCAAGTTAAACCCACAGGGATCTACGAGCAGTACTTC
TRBV7-2	TRBJ1-2	-	-	CASSFSPPSNYGYTF	TGTGCCAGCAGCTTTTCTCCCCCCTCTAACTATGGCTACACCTTC
TRBV12-5	TRBJ2-1	-	-	CASAPQGASSYNEQFF	TGTGCTAGTGCCCCCCAGGGCGCGAGCTCCTACAATGAGCAGTTCTTC
TRBV4-1	TRBJ1-4	-	TRBD1	CASSQTGVVVEKLFF	TGCGCCAGCAGCCAAACAGGGGTAGTAGTCGAAAAACTGTTTTTT
TRBV5-1	TRBJ2-7	-	TRBD1	CASSSITGTGSGEQYF	TGCGCCAGCAGCTCTATCACTGGGACAGGGAGCGGGGAGCAGTACTTC
TRBV6-6	TRBJ2-7	-	TRBD1	CASSRPNRGQSYEQYF	TGTGCCAGCAGCCGACCGAACAGGGGCCAGTCCTACGAGCAGTACTTC
TRBV7-9	TRBJ1-5	-	-	CASSPPGHEIKPQHF	TGTGCCAGCAGCCCACCGGGACACGAAATCAAGCCCCAGCATTTT
TRBV6-8	TRBJ2-2	-	TRBD2	CASSYSKWGGGELFF	TGTGCCAGCAGTTACTCCAAATGGGGGGGCGGGGAGCTGTTTTTT
TRBV5-1	TRBJ2-3	-	TRBD2	CAREGGGGADTQYF	TGCGCCCGCGAGGGCGGGGGGGGAGCAGATACGCAGTATTTT
TRBV2	TRBJ2-2	few	-	CASSARRRGGTGELFF	TGTGCCAGCAGTGCCCGGCGGAGGGGAGGCACCGGGGAGCTGTTTTTT
TRBV2	TRBJ2-1	few	-	CASRRTALRDEQFF	TGTGCCAGCAGACGGACAGCCCTTAGGGATGAGCAGTTCTTC
TRBV4-3	TRBJ2-1	-	-	CASSQGHGGQFF	TGCGCCAGCAGCCAGGGACACGGCGGGCAGTTCTTC
TRBV12-3/TRBV12-4	TRBJ2-5	-	-	CASSWTQSGAQYF	TGTGCCAGCAGTTGGACTCAATCGGGGGCCCAGTACTTC
TRBV5-8	TRBJ1-5	-	-	CASSLWGDSNQPQHF	TGTGCCAGCAGCTTATGGGGGGATAGCAATCAGCCCCAGCATTTT
TRBV11-2	TRBJ1-3	-	TRBD1	CASSLAQGTGASGNTIYF	TGTGCCAGCAGCTTAGCGCAAGGAACAGGGGCTTCTGGAAACACCATATATTTT
TRBV7-2	TRBJ2-7	-	-	CASSFNGRISSYEQYF	TGTGCCAGCAGCTTCAATGGCAGAATAAGCTCCTACGAGCAGTACTTC
TRBV18	TRBJ1-1	-	TRBD1	CASSPPNLGGQPSVFF	TGTGCCAGCTCACCACCTAACTTGGGGGGACAGCCTTCCGTATTCTTT
TRBV11-3	TRBJ2-1	-	-	CASSQERDNNEQFF	TGTGCCAGCAGCCAAGAGAGGGATAACAATGAGCAGTTCTTC
TRBV6-2/TRBV6-3	TRBJ1-1	-	-	CASSDTANTEAFF	TGTGCCAGCAGCGACACGGCCAACACTGAAGCTTTCTTT
TRBV12-5	TRBJ2-7	-	-	CASGLVEGGPYEQYF	TGTGCTAGTGGTTTGGTAGAAGGGGGTCCCTACGAGCAGTACTTC
TRBV15	TRBJ2-3	-	TRBD1	CATSRVTGVADTQYF	TGTGCCACCAGCAGAGTAACAGGGGTGGCAGATACGCAGTATTTT
TRBV5-1	TRBJ2-1	-	TRBD2	CASSYTLAGYYNEQFF	TGCGCCAGCAGCTACACACTAGCGGGATATTACAATGAGCAGTTCTTC
TRBV27	TRBJ1-1	-	-	CASSLRQAEAFF	TGTGCCAGCAGTTTAAGACAGGCTGAAGCTTTCTTT